Listed here is a single T cell receptor beta chain. The antigen remains unidentified. Semi-nested PCR with Nested Universal Primer A followed constant-region reverse priming of full-length variable regions. Via MiXCR, TCRdb re-called the 5' RACE reads, giving one row per CDR3 protein. The sample contains tens of thousands of distinct CDR3 sequences, approximately 30% of which appear only once. This CDR3 has 14 residues. Trimming stripped 3 bases from V and 0 bases from J, with 6 bases between. CDR1 is LNHDA, CDR2 SQIVND, per germline (reference sequence). The study's findings and limits: Larger-cohort validation covered only one TCR beta V-J rearrangement. Tumor Tregs overlapped most with tumor, then blood, naive CD4+ cells.

Naive CD4+ T cells were purified with Tregs depleted by CD25. The chain uses TRBV19 and TRBJ1-5, with D unresolved. Sequenced sample: naive CD4+ T cells sorted from a lymph node. As for subset: naive CD4+ T cells, CD4+CD45RA+CD25-. This receptor was identified in a female donor with breast cancer. The CDR3 protein is CASSIASSNQPQHF. In DNA, the CDR3 is TGTGCCAGTAGTATCGCCAGTAGCAATCAGCCCCAGCATTTT.